The 27 T cell receptor beta chains below were found in one sample sequenced in a study of blood T cell repertoires in COVID-19. The protocol was immunoSEQ multiplex PCR, while the TCRdb copy is restricted to in-frame clones and leaves out a portion. The repertoire holds about 140,000 clones, with around 82% as singletons. Sequenced material: peripheral blood. All receptors come from a human donor in a cohort sampled during active COVID-19.

The chain uses TRBV27 and TRBJ2-2; 9 nucleotides agree with TRBD1. CDR3 length: 15 residues. V shed 3 bases and J 1 base; nucleotides not matched to a gene: 0. CDR1 MNHEY and CDR2 SMNVEV come from the germline V gene (reference sequence). The CDR3 sequence is CASSLDRGNTGELFF. The CDR3 DNA reads as TGTGCCAGCAGTTTGGACAGGGGGAACACCGGGGAGCTGTTTTTT.

The rearrangement links TRBV5-5 to TRBJ2-7; D unresolved. Trimming cost V 4 bases and J 1 base, with 12 bases left between them. This CDR3 spans 14 amino acids. The V gene's germline CDR1 is SGHKS and CDR2 YYEKEE (reference sequence). The CDR3: CASSPLFPSYEQYF. For the CDR3, the DNA is TGTGCCAGCAGCCCCTTGTTTCCTTCCTACGAGCAGTACTTC.

The CDR3 here is CASSPPGQGVLGEKLFF. CDR3 bases: TGCGCCAGCAGCCCGCCGGGACAGGGGGTATTAGGGGAAAAACTGTTTTTT. The V and J genes are TRBV5-1 and TRBJ1-4; 11 positions agree with TRBD1. Germline V gives CDR1 SGHRS, CDR2 YFSETQ. Trimming at V came to 4 bases and at J to 8 bases, leaving 13 bases not matched to a gene. The CDR3 consists of 17 residues.

The chain employs TRBV5-1 and TRBJ2-7; TRBD1 is a possible D gene (7 bases). The CDR3 extends over 15 amino acids. V was cut by 3 bases and J by 6 bases, with 19 bases left in between. Per germline, CDR1 SGHRS and CDR2 YFSETQ. The CDR3 nucleotides are TGCGCCAGCAGCTCAGGCAGGGGGGCAGCACGCGAGCAGTACTTC. Its protein product is CASSSGRGAAREQYF.

A few counts support this clone. This chain connects TRBV5-1 to TRBJ2-2, with TRBD2 identical over 7 bases. The V gene's germline CDR1 is SGHRS and CDR2 YFSETQ. The V and J ends lost 7 bases and 1 base, in that order; junction bases with no gene match: 4. The CDR3 runs to 14 residues. The DNA of the CDR3 is TGCGCCAGCTCCGGGACTATGAACACCGGGGAGCTGTTTTTT. Translated: CASSGTMNTGELFF.

The chain carries TRBV7-2 and TRBJ2-5; tentatively, D is TRBD1 (5 bases). The V gene lost 2 bases and the J gene lost 0 bases, with 10 bases spanning the gap. CDR3 length: 15 residues. The germline CDR1 and CDR2 sequences are SGHTA and FQGNSA. The CDR3 spells CASSLTGRDQETQYF. The DNA for the CDR3 is TGTGCCAGCAGCTTAACAGGCAGGGACCAAGAGACCCAGTACTTC.

This chain uses TRBV6-1 with TRBJ1-1; D is undetermined. Looked up from germline, CDR1 is MNHNS and CDR2 is SASEGT. CDR3 length equals 12 residues. V lost 2 bases and J lost 5, with 6 bases in between. CDR3 protein: CASSERHTEAFF. Written as DNA, the CDR3 is TGTGCCAGCAGTGAACGACATACTGAAGCTTTCTTT.

This rearrangement joins TRBV11-3 to TRBJ1-1, with TRBD1 matching 7 bases. The CDR3 length is 12 residues. After removal of 8 bases from V and 1 base from J, the junction contained 1 base not matched to a gene. CDR1 SGHNT and CDR2 YENEEA come from the germline V gene. CDR3: CASQGENTEAFF. The CDR3 nucleotides read TGTGCCAGCCAGGGGGAGAACACTGAAGCTTTCTTT.

The gene calls are TRBV9 and TRBJ2-4; tentatively, D is TRBD1 (5 bases). CDR3 length equals 14 residues. CDR1 and CDR2 (germline): SGDLS, YYNGEE. Trimming cost V 3 bases and J 8 bases, with 15 bases left between them. The CDR3 nucleotides read TGTGCCAGCAGCGGCCCATGGGGCGAGGACATTCAGTACTTC. Its protein product is CASSGPWGEDIQYF. Full variable domain (rest looked up from reference TRBV9 and TRBJ2-4): DSGVTQTPKHLITATGQRVTLRCSPRSGDLSVYWYQQSLDQGLQFLIQYYNGEERAKGNILERFSAQQFPDLHSELNLSSLELGDSALYFCASSGPWGEDIQYFGAGTRLSVL.

V is TRBV6-5 and J is TRBJ1-2; no clear D gene. The length of the CDR3 is 16 residues. Germline V gives CDR1 MNHEY, CDR2 SVGAGI. Trimming took 2 bases from V and 1 from J, leaving 14 bases between them. CDR3 sequence: CASSYIGIGSNYGYTF. CDR3 sequence (DNA): TGTGCCAGCAGTTACATAGGGATAGGGAGTAACTATGGCTACACCTTC.

The V and J genes are TRBV5-8 and TRBJ1-6, with TRBD1 as a possible D gene (5 bases). CDR3 length: 15 residues. The V gene lost 2 bases and the J gene lost 7 bases, with 13 bases spanning the gap. The germline CDR1 and CDR2 sequences are SGHTS and YDEGEE. CDR3 loop: CASSLGRGPNSPLHF. CDR3 sequence (DNA): TGTGCCAGCAGCTTAGGAAGGGGTCCCAATTCACCCCTCCACTTT. Together with reference TRBV5-8 and TRBJ1-6, the CDR3 gives the full variable domain: EAGVTQSPTHLIKTRGQQATLRCSPISGHTSVYWYQQALGLGLQFLLWYDEGEERNRGNFPPRFSGRQFPNYSSELNVNALELEDSALYLCASSLGRGPNSPLHFGNGTRLTVT.

The gene calls are TRBV9 and TRBJ1-5; D ambiguous. Germline CDR1 SGDLS, CDR2 YYNGEE. This CDR3 spans 13 amino acids. V lost 4 bases, J lost 3 bases, and 8 bases lay in between. The CDR3 nucleotides are TGTGCCAGCAGCCCCCGTCCCAATCAGCCCCAGCATTTT. This translates into CASSPRPNQPQHF. Full variable domain (outside the CDR3, taken from reference TRBV9 and TRBJ1-5): DSGVTQTPKHLITATGQRVTLRCSPRSGDLSVYWYQQSLDQGLQFLIQYYNGEERAKGNILERFSAQQFPDLHSELNLSSLELGDSALYFCASSPRPNQPQHFGDGTRLSIL.

This chain joins TRBV6-5 and TRBJ1-1; D remains unclear. The CDR3 is 15 residues long. V shed 7 bases and J shed 4 bases, with 19 bases lying between them. The germline V gene has CDR1 MNHEY and CDR2 SVGAGI. CDR3 DNA sequence: TGTGCCAGCAACCCGGCTCGGGTGAGTGGCACTGAAGCTTTCTTT. Its translation is CASNPARVSGTEAFF.

The V call is TRBV5-1, the J call TRBJ1-6; possible D gene TRBD1, 5 bases. Trimming cost V 4 bases and J 7 bases, with 15 bases left between them. CDR1 is SGHRS and CDR2 is YFSETQ in the germline V gene. This CDR3 is 15 amino acids long. DNA of the CDR3: TGCGCCAGCAGCCCCCTTGCGGGGGGGAATTCACCCCTCCACTTT. Its translation is CASSPLAGGNSPLHF.

The sample holds one count of this clone. This chain connects TRBV9 to TRBJ1-2, with a weak D call TRBD1 (5 bases). The V gene's germline CDR1 is SGDLS and CDR2 YYNGEE. Trimming removed 7 bases at V and 6 bases at J, with 19 bases between. The CDR3 runs to 14 residues. The CDR3 DNA follows: TGTGCCAGCGGCGCGTTTCAGGGTTTAGATGGCTACACCTTC. Residues: CASGAFQGLDGYTF.

A single count supports this clone. The genes are TRBV7-2 and TRBJ2-1; D is perhaps TRBD2 (5 bases). The CDR3 is 16 residues long. The V gene's germline CDR1 is SGHTA and CDR2 FQGNSA. Deletions cut 2 bases from V and 0 bases from J, with 11 bases between. The CDR3 DNA is TGTGCCAGCAGCTTATACGCGGGTAGCTCCTACAATGAGCAGTTCTTC. This gives the protein CASSLYAGSSYNEQFF.

The chain has TRBV19 and TRBJ2-1; TRBD1 agrees at 10 bases. CDR1 is LNHDA, CDR2 SQIVND, per germline (reference sequence). The CDR3 totals 14 residues. Unmatched junction bases numbered 7, after V lost 5 bases and J lost 9 bases. CDR3 sequence: CASSSGQGEAEQFF. The DNA for the CDR3 is TGTGCCAGTAGTTCTGGACAGGGGGAAGCTGAGCAGTTCTTC.

The chain is built from TRBV12-3 or TRBV12-4 and TRBJ1-2, with D unresolved. The CDR3 spans 12 residues. Trimming left V 2 bases short and J 5 bases short, with 6 bases between. The CDR3 protein is CASSLTGYGYTF. CDR3 nucleotides: TGTGCCAGCAGTTTAACTGGTTATGGCTACACCTTC.

CDR3 sequence (DNA): TGTGCCAGCAGCCTAGGGACAGGGCAAACTTTCTTT. Translating it yields CASSLGTGQTFF. The chain is built from TRBV9 and TRBJ1-1; 9 positions agree with TRBD1. The CDR3 covers 12 residues. Trimming at V came to 4 bases and at J to 12 bases, leaving 7 bases not matched to a gene. Germline CDR1 reads SGDLS; CDR2 reads YYNGEE. Combining the CDR3 with reference TRBV9 and TRBJ1-1 gives the whole variable domain DSGVTQTPKHLITATGQRVTLRCSPRSGDLSVYWYQQSLDQGLQFLIQYYNGEERAKGNILERFSAQQFPDLHSELNLSSLELGDSALYFCASSLGTGQTFFGQGTRLTVV.

The chain carries TRBV2 and TRBJ2-1; 8 positions agree with TRBD2. Germline lookup yields CDR1 SNHLY and CDR2 FYNNEI. The junction had 9 bases not matched to a gene; V was cut back by 6 bases and J by 5 bases. The CDR3 covers 15 residues. The CDR3 region has the DNA TGTGCCAGCAGGACCTTTGGTAGCGGGGACAATGAGCAGTTCTTC. This encodes CASRTFGSGDNEQFF. Full variable domain (outside the CDR3, taken from reference TRBV2 and TRBJ2-1): EPEVTQTPSHQVTQMGQEVILRCVPISNHLYFYWYRQILGQKVEFLVSFYNNEISEKSEIFDDQFSVERPDGSNFTLKIRSTKLEDSAMYFCASRTFGSGDNEQFFGPGTRLTVL.

The CDR3 coding sequence is TGTGCCAGCAGCCAAGACACGGACACATCTGGAAACACCATATATTTT. This codes for CASSQDTDTSGNTIYF. The chain is built from TRBV4-2 and TRBJ1-3; a weak D match, TRBD1 (5 bases). V was pared by 0 bases and J by 1 base, with 10 bases between. CDR3 length equals 16 residues. Looked up from germline, CDR1 is LGHNA and CDR2 is YNFKEQ.

J is TRBJ2-3 and V is TRBV2; tentatively, D is TRBD2 (6 bases). V was pared by 6 bases and J by 0 bases, with 10 bases between. CDR3 length equals 14 residues. In germline, CDR1 is SNHLY, CDR2 FYNNEI. CDR3 protein: CASSDTSSTDTQYF. The CDR3 bases are TGTGCCAGCAGCGATACTAGCAGCACAGATACGCAGTATTTT.

The CDR3 region has the DNA TGTGCCATCAGTCCAACCCCTGACAGGGGGCTGGAGACCCAGTACTTC. It codes for CAISPTPDRGLETQYF. V gene TRBV10-3 combines with J gene TRBJ2-5; the match to TRBD1 covers 10 bases. The V and J ends lost 5 bases and 5 bases, in that order; junction bases with no gene match: 11. There are 16 residues in the CDR3. CDR1 is ENHRY and CDR2 is SYGVKD in the germline V gene.

V usage is TRBV5-1 and J usage is TRBJ2-2; 12 bases are a match to TRBD2. V shed 4 bases, J shed 4 bases, and the junction held 5 bases outside the gene matches. The CDR3 extends over 16 amino acids. Germline CDR1 and CDR2: SGHRS and YFSETQ. The CDR3, as DNA: TGCGCCAGCAGCCCCTGGACTAGCGGGGCCACCGGGGAGCTGTTTTTT. This gives the protein CASSPWTSGATGELFF.

The gene calls are TRBV5-5 and TRBJ1-5; D perhaps matches TRBD1 (5 bases). The V and J ends lost 0 bases and 5 bases respectively, with 12 bases between them. The germline V gene encodes CDR1 SGHKS and CDR2 YYEKEE (reference sequence). The CDR3 has 15 residues. Written as DNA, the CDR3 is TGTGCCAGCAGCTTGGGGTCAGGGTACGATCAGCCCCAGCATTTT. This sequence encodes CASSLGSGYDQPQHF.

The chain uses TRBV7-2 and TRBJ1-3; D is unresolved. CDR3 length equals 13 residues. The germline CDR1 and CDR2 sequences are SGHTA and FQGNSA. Trimming cost V 5 bases and J 8 bases, with 13 bases left between them. In DNA, the CDR3 is TGTGCCAGCAGCCGACCTGGGCCAGACACCATATATTTT. As protein: CASSRPGPDTIYF.

In its sample, this clone was seen a few times. The V and J genes are TRBV29-1 and TRBJ1-1, with a weak D call TRBD1 (5 bases). Germline V gene sequence: CDR1 SQVTM, CDR2 ANQGSEA. The V end lost 7 bases, the J end lost 3 bases, and 15 bases lay between the germline ends. The CDR3 consists of 13 residues. DNA of the CDR3: TGCAGCGCACCTGCCAGGGTGCACACTGAAGCTTTCTTT. Residues: CSAPARVHTEAFF.